This T cell receptor beta chain stems from a study of human T cells and chemical hapten exposure. This clonotype was counted between two and nine times. Antigen: not known. The CDR3 runs to 14 residues. Trimming pared 0 bases from V and 3 bases from J, leaving 8 bases between. Germline V gives CDR1 LGHDT, CDR2 YNNKEL (reference sequence). Study conclusions and caveats: TCRs at high frequency, those above 1 in 1000, did not change with DPC sensitization. The donor cohort had alopecia, so its immune response may not match that of healthy people.

Time point reported: pre-sensitization, week 0. Treatment specified: therapeutic diphenylcyclopropenone sensitization with weekly scalp DPC. A single record per CDR3 protein comes from TCRdb applying MiXCR to the RACE reads. The sample consists of around 100,000 distinct CDR3 sequences, under 14% of them appearing once. The chain has TRBV3-1 and TRBJ1-1; D call uncertain. This TCR was sampled from a woman aged 60 to 75 with alopecia areata. Some clones in this sample may be carry-over from other donors' samples. The source material was whole blood, sampled in connection with sensitization to the hapten diphenylcyclopropenone (DPC). DNA of the CDR3: TGTGCCAGCAGCCAAGAGCTGGGGTACACTGAAGCTTTCTTT. It encodes CASSQELGYTEAFF.